The subject of this entry is one T cell receptor beta chain. The survey-level immunoSEQ assay was used. The authors' processing: Lowest detectable productive clonotype frequency was 2.59 x 10-5. TCRdb's table, derived via immunoSEQ multiplex PCR, lists solely in-frame clones and lacks some. V, J and clone size derive from that table, while D and trimming were established from the DNA sequence. This table has around 29,000 clones, 70% to 85% appearing once. Control samples were healthy donors' buffy coats. The data derive from a study of STAT5B mutations in CD4+ large granular lymphocyte leukemia. This TCR came from a human donor in good health. The source material was CD4+ T cells from blood buffy coats.

CDR3 protein: CASSVGGAQETQYF. Here the CDR3 DNA reads TGCGCCAGCAGCGTCGGTGGGGCTCAAGAGACCCAGTACTTC. The V and J genes are TRBV5-1 and TRBJ2-5; D may be TRBD1 (5 bases). V was trimmed by 4 bases and J by 2 bases, leaving 12 bases between them. CDR3 length: 14 residues. Germline V CDR1 and CDR2: SGHRS, YFSETQ.